The rows below give T cell receptor beta chains drawn from one sample of a study of T cell repertoires in cytomegalovirus infection. In TCRdb, the reads were re-called with MiXCR into one record per CDR3 protein. Found here are about 100,000 distinct CDR3 sequences, approximately 15% of them singletons; the top ten hold about 7.3%. What was sequenced was PBMCs. These receptors came from a human donor in good health (CMV status not recorded). Some clones in this sample may be carry-over from other donors' samples. CDR3s include the opening cysteine and the closing phenylalanine or tryptophan. The D gene is left open where the match is weak. Clone size is stated in some rows and not others, as once, few, many or a class when expanded.

clone_size j_call v_call d_call cdr3_nt cdr3_aa
many TRBJ2-5 TRBV28 . TGTGCCAGCAGTTTAGAGTCAGGGCTAGCACTGCAGTACTTC CASSLESGLALQYF
many TRBJ2-2 TRBV7-2 TRBD2 TGTGCCAGCAGCTCGCGGGGGGAGTTCAGCGGGGAGCTGTTTTTT CASSSRGEFSGELFF
few TRBJ1-3 TRBV11-2 TRBD1 TGTGCCAGCAGCTTAGCCGGGACAGGGTCAGGAAACACCATATATTTT CASSLAGTGSGNTIYF
few TRBJ2-5 TRBV20-1 TRBD1 TGCAGTGTCGTCGGACAGGGGCAAAAAGAGACCCAGTACTTC CSVVGQGQKETQYF
. TRBJ1-2 TRBV5-5 . TGTGCCAGCAGCTTGAACATACAGGCACTCAACTATGGCTACACCTTC CASSLNIQALNYGYTF
many TRBJ2-3 TRBV7-9 . TGTGCCAGCAGCTTACAGGGTACGCAGTATTTT CASSLQGTQYF
many TRBJ1-1 TRBV7-9 . TGTGCCAGCAGCTCAGACAGGCCGAGGGGAACTGAAGCTTTCTTT CASSSDRPRGTEAFF
. TRBJ2-7 TRBV20-1 . TGCAGTGCTAGAGAACCCCCGTCCCCGCAGTACTTC CSAREPPSPQYF
many TRBJ2-2 TRBV7-9 . TGTGCCAGCAGCCTCGGCAGGACTGTTACACCCGGGGAGCTGTTTTTT CASSLGRTVTPGELFF
. TRBJ1-1 TRBV5-4 . TGTGCCAGCAGCCTTTTTGGGGCTGGGACTGAAGCTTTCTTT CASSLFGAGTEAFF
many TRBJ2-5 TRBV20-1 . TGCAGTGCTGGTCGTAGAGCACAAGAGACCCAGTACTTC CSAGRRAQETQYF
. TRBJ2-5 TRBV7-2 . TGTGCCAGCAGCTTAGGTCGTTTGCTGACAGAGACCCAGTACTTC CASSLGRLLTETQYF
. TRBJ1-1 TRBV29-1 . TGCAGCGCCGCGGACATTATGAACACTGAAGCTTTCTTT CSAADIMNTEAFF
few TRBJ2-3 TRBV20-1 TRBD2 TGCAGTGCTTTGACTAGCGGGGGGAACACAGATACGCAGTATTTT CSALTSGGNTDTQYF
few TRBJ1-2 TRBV20-1 . TGCAGTCTAGGGGCAGAGTCTGGCTACACCTTC CSLGAESGYTF
. TRBJ1-1 TRBV20-1 . TGCAGTGCCTTTTTCCGACAGTTAGAAGCTTTCTTT CSAFFRQLEAFF
few TRBJ2-1 TRBV7-2 . TGTGCCAGCAGCACAAGCGCCACCCTCTACAATGAGCAGTTCTTC CASSTSATLYNEQFF
many TRBJ2-1 TRBV7-2 TRBD2 TGTGCCAGCAGCTTTTCTCCGGGACTAGCGGGGGGGGCAAGTAGGAATGAGCAGTTCTTC CASSFSPGLAGGASRNEQFF
many TRBJ2-1 TRBV28 TRBD2 TGTGCCAGCAAAAACGGCGGGGGGGCCGACAATGAGCAGTTCTTC CASKNGGGADNEQFF
many TRBJ1-4 TRBV11-2 . TGTGCCAGCAGCTGGGACGGGGGGGATGAAAAACTGTTTTTT CASSWDGGDEKLFF
few TRBJ1-2 TRBV10-3 . TGTGCCATCAGTGACACTTCTGGCTACACCTTC CAISDTSGYTF
. TRBJ1-5 TRBV20-1 TRBD1 TGCAGTGCTTTTGAGACAGGGGGGAGCAATCAGCCCCAGCATTTT CSAFETGGSNQPQHF
few TRBJ2-7 TRBV24-1 . TGTGCCACCAGTGGCAGGGAGGACGAGCAGTACTTC CATSGREDEQYF
few TRBJ2-7 TRBV6-6 TRBD2 TGTGCCAGCAGGTTGGGACTAGCGGGGGGCGAGCAGTACTTC CASRLGLAGGEQYF
many TRBJ2-3 TRBV2 TRBD2 TGTGCCAGCAGGAGTGGCGCGGGGGGTACAGATACGCAGTATTTT CASRSGAGGTDTQYF
. TRBJ1-4 TRBV5-1 TRBD1 TGCGCCAGCAGCTTGGAGGGGGCCCCCAATGAAAAACTGTTTTTT CASSLEGAPNEKLFF
many TRBJ2-3 TRBV27 TRBD2 TGTGCCAGCAGTTTTAAAATAAGACTAGCGGGGGGTCTCAAGAACCGCGGGGATACGCAGTATTTT CASSFKIRLAGGLKNRGDTQYF
few TRBJ2-7 TRBV28 TRBD2 TGTGCCAGCAGAAGCGGGGGGCTAGACTACGAGCAGTACTTC CASRSGGLDYEQYF
many TRBJ1-4 TRBV12-3/TRBV12-4 . TGTGCCAGCAGTTTCTCAACTAATGAAAAACTGTTTTTT CASSFSTNEKLFF
many TRBJ2-1 TRBV28 TRBD1 TGTGCCAGCAGTTCCGGGACAGCTGGTTACAATGAGCAGTTCTTC CASSSGTAGYNEQFF
many TRBJ1-6 TRBV7-2 . TGTGCCAGCAGCTTAAATTTACCCCTCCACTTT CASSLNLPLHF
. TRBJ2-4 TRBV12-3/TRBV12-4 . TGTGCCAGCGGCCAGAGCTTAGCCAAAAACATTCAGTACTTC CASGQSLAKNIQYF
. TRBJ1-2 TRBV11-2 . TGTGCCAGCAGCCAGGACAGCTTCTATGGCTACACCTTC CASSQDSFYGYTF
many TRBJ2-1 TRBV5-4 TRBD2 TGTGCCAGCAGCGACGTAATGGCGGGGGACTACAATGAGCAGTTCTTC CASSDVMAGDYNEQFF
. TRBJ2-1 TRBV7-9 TRBD1 TGTGCCAGTGACAGGGCCCCCTACAATGAGCAGTTCTTC CASDRAPYNEQFF